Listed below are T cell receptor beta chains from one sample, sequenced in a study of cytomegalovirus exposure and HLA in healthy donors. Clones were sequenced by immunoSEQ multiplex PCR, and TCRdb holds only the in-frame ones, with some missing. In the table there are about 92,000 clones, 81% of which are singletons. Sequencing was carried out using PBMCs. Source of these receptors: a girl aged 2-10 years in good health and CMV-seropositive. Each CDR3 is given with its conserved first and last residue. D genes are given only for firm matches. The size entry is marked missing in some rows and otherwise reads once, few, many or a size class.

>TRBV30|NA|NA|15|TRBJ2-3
CAWSGGPGFADTQYF
TGTGCCTGGAGTGGAGGGCCTGGGTTCGCAGATACGCAGTATTTT
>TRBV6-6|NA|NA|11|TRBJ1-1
CASRVGTEAFF
TGTGCCAGCCGGGTCGGCACTGAAGCTTTCTTT
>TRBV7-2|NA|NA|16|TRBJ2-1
CASSLALGTKYNEQFF
TGTGCCAGCAGCTTAGCGCTAGGGACAAAATACAATGAGCAGTTCTTC
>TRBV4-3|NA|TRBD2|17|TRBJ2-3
CASSQGGLAGGLNTQYF
TGCGCCAGCAGCCAAGGGGGGCTAGCGGGAGGGCTGAATACGCAGTATTTT
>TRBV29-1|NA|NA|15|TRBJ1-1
CSVEGGNKRNTEAFF
TGCAGCGTGGAAGGAGGGAACAAGCGGAACACTGAAGCTTTCTTT
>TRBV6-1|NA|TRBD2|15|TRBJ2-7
CASSEPSGSIYEQYF
TGTGCCAGCAGTGAACCTAGCGGGAGTATCTACGAGCAGTACTTC
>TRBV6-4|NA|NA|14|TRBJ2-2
CASSGSPDTGELFF
TGTGCCAGCAGTGGGTCCCCGGACACCGGGGAGCTGTTTTTT
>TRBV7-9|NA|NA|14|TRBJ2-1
CASSLESSRNEQFF
TGTGCCAGCAGCTTAGAGTCCTCGCGGAATGAGCAGTTCTTC
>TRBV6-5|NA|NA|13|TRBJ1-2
CASISRAVGGYTF
TGTGCCAGCATTTCCAGGGCGGTTGGGGGCTACACCTTC
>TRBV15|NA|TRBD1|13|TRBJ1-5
CATADRAGQPQHF
TGTGCCACTGCAGACAGGGCCGGGCAGCCCCAGCATTTT
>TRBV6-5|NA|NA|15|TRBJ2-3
CASRPLLARGDTQYF
TGTGCCAGCAGGCCCCTCCTCGCCCGGGGAGATACGCAGTATTTT
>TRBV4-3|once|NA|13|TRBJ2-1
CASSPPLANEQFF
TGCGCCAGCAGCCCCCCCCTGGCCAATGAGCAGTTCTTC
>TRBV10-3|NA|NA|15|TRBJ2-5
CAISVSGPERETQYF
TGTGCCATCAGTGTGTCGGGGCCTGAAAGAGAGACCCAGTACTTC
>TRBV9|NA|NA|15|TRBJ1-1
CASSVEGRGGAEAFF
TGTGCCAGCAGCGTAGAGGGAAGGGGTGGGGCTGAAGCTTTCTTT
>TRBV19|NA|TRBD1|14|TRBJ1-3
CASRDRYSGNTIYF
TGTGCCTCCCGGGACAGGTACTCTGGAAACACCATATATTTT
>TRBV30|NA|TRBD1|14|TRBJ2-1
CAWRRDSLFNEQFF
TGTGCCTGGAGGAGGGACAGCCTCTTCAATGAGCAGTTCTTC
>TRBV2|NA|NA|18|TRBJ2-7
CASSEGEQAHATAYEQYF
TGTGCCAGCAGTGAAGGCGAGCAGGCCCACGCTACCGCCTACGAGCAGTACTTC
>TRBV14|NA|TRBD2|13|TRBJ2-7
CASSQASGNQQYF
TGTGCCAGCAGCCAGGCTAGCGGGAATCAGCAGTACTTC
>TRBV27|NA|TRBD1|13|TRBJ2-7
CASSFGTGDEQYF
TGTGCCAGCAGTTTCGGGACAGGGGACGAGCAGTACTTC
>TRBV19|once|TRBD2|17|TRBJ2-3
CASSIDRLAGNTDTQYF
TGTGCCAGTAGTATAGATCGGCTAGCGGGAAACACAGATACGCAGTATTTT
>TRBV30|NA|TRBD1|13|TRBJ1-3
CAHNRGVGNTIYF
TGTGCCCACAACAGGGGGGTCGGAAACACCATATATTTT
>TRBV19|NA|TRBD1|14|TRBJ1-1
CASSLTGANTEAFF
TGTGCCAGTAGTTTAACAGGGGCTAACACTGAAGCTTTCTTT
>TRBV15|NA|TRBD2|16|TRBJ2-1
CATSTELAGGPNEQFF
TGTGCCACCAGCACTGAGCTAGCGGGAGGACCAAATGAGCAGTTCTTC
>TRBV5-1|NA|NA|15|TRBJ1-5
CASSLEGDGNQPQHF
TGCGCCAGCAGCTTGGAGGGGGACGGCAATCAGCCCCAGCATTTT
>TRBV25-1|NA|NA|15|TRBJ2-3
CASSVPLGVTDTQYF
TGTGCCAGCAGTGTCCCCCTCGGGGTCACAGATACGCAGTATTTT
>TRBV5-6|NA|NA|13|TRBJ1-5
CASSWQDNQPQHF
TGTGCCAGCAGCTGGCAGGACAATCAGCCCCAGCATTTT
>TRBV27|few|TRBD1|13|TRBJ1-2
CASTHGTGVGYTF
TGTGCCAGCACCCACGGGACAGGGGTAGGCTACACCTTC
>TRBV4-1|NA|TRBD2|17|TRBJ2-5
CASSQDVQRGGQETQYF
TGCGCCAGCAGCCAAGATGTCCAGCGGGGAGGCCAAGAGACCCAGTACTTC
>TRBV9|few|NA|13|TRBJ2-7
CASSARYGDEQYF
TGTGCCAGCAGCGCCCGCTACGGAGACGAGCAGTACTTC
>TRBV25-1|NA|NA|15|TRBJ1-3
CASSGHRIPGNTIYF
TGTGCCAGCAGTGGACACAGGATCCCGGGAAACACCATATATTTT
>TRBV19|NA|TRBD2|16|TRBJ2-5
CASSSAGVSWQETQYF
TGTGCCAGTAGTTCAGCGGGAGTGAGTTGGCAAGAGACCCAGTACTTC
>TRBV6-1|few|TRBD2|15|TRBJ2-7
CASGGASGSIDEQYF
TGTGCCAGCGGGGGGGCTAGCGGGAGCATAGACGAGCAGTACTTC
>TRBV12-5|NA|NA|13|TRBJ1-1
CASGTGVYTEAFF
TGTGCTAGTGGAACGGGTGTATACACTGAAGCTTTCTTT
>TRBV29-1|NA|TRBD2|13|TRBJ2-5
CSVGGRADGTQYF
TGCAGCGTTGGCGGGAGGGCCGACGGGACCCAGTACTTC
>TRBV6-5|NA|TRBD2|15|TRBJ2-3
CASSYSGGRADTQYF
TGTGCCAGCAGTTACTCGGGGGGGAGGGCAGATACGCAGTATTTT
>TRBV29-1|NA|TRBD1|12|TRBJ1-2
CSGRDRQGGSTF
TGCAGCGGGAGGGACCGTCAGGGGGGTAGCACCTTC
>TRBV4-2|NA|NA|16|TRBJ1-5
CASSQEIRDYNQPQHF
TGTGCCAGCAGCCAGGAAATCCGGGACTACAATCAGCCCCAGCATTTT
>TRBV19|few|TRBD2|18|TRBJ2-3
CASSARGGRAGGTDTQYF
TGTGCCAGTAGTGCACGCGGCGGGAGGGCCGGGGGCACAGATACGCAGTATTTT
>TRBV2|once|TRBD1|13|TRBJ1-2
CASSLGQEDGYTF
TGTGCCAGCAGCTTGGGACAGGAAGATGGCTACACCTTC
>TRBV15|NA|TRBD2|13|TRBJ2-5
CATSGLGQETQYF
TGTGCCACCAGCGGACTAGGCCAAGAGACCCAGTACTTC
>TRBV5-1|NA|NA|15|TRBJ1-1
CASSLTGKGDPEAFF
TGCGCCAGCAGTCTTACAGGGAAGGGGGACCCTGAAGCTTTCTTT
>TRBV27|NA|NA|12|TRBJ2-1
CASWTSNNEQFF
TGTGCCAGTTGGACTTCCAACAATGAGCAGTTCTTC
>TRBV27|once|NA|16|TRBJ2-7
CASSPKQKAVPYEQYF
TGTGCCAGCAGTCCTAAGCAAAAGGCGGTCCCCTACGAGCAGTACTTC
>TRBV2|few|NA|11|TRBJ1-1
CASSDRAGTFF
TGTGCCAGCAGTGACAGGGCGGGGACTTTCTTT
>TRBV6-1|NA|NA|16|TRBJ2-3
CASSEVGGTSTDTQYF
TGTGCCAGCAGTGAAGTGGGCGGGACTAGCACAGATACGCAGTATTTT
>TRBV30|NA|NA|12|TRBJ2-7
CAWSVNSYEQYF
TGTGCCTGGAGTGTCAACTCCTACGAGCAGTACTTC
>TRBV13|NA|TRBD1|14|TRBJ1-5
CASSSGQVNQPQHF
TGTGCCAGCAGTTCGGGACAGGTCAATCAGCCCCAGCATTTT
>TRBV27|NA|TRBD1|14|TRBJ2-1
CASSPGTGYHEQFF
TGTGCCAGCAGCCCCGGGACAGGGTACCATGAGCAGTTCTTC
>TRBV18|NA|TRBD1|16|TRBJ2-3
CASSPRDREPPDTQYF
TGTGCCAGCTCACCTCGGGACAGGGAGCCACCAGATACGCAGTATTTT
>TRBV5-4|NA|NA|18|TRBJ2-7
CASSWRFNRVSPLDEQYF
TGTGCCAGCAGCTGGCGATTTAACAGGGTTAGTCCCCTAGACGAGCAGTACTTC
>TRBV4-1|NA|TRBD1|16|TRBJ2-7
CASSQKTGGERYEQYF
TGCGCCAGCAGCCAGAAAACAGGGGGCGAAAGATACGAGCAGTACTTC
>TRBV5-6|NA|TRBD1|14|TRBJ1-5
CASSGTGSNQPQHF
TGTGCCAGCAGTGGGACAGGGAGCAATCAGCCCCAGCATTTT
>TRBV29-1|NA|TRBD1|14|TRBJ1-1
CSVEKGTGITEAFF
TGCAGCGTTGAAAAAGGGACAGGGATCACTGAAGCTTTCTTT
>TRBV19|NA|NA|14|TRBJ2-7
CASSADRDYYEQYF
TGTGCCAGTAGTGCGGACAGGGACTACTACGAGCAGTACTTC